The clone carrying this T cell receptor beta chain was observed at least ten times. This entry comes from a study of T-cell reconstitution after alpha-beta-depleted transplantation in children. The TCRbeta library incorporated unique molecular identifiers. MiXCR, run by TCRdb on the PCR reads, gives a single entry per CDR3 protein. Of hundreds of thousands of distinct CDR3 sequences in the sample, about 15% were seen once. The V and J ends lost 0 bases and 4 bases, in that order; junction bases with no gene match: 9. Germline values: CDR1 DFQATT, CDR2 SNEGSKA (reference sequence). This CDR3 has 16 amino acids.

Sequences were derived from PBMCs from the stem cell graft donor, sampled from the stem cell graft. This receptor was taken from a human donor who donated a stem cell graft to a child with acute myeloid leukemia. The chain has TRBV20-1 and TRBJ1-3, with TRBD1 matching over 7 bases. The CDR3 nucleotides read TGCAGTGCTAGAGATTTACAGGGGCCCGTGGGAAACACCATATATTTT. Amino acid sequence: CSARDLQGPVGNTIYF.